This TCR beta chain emerged from a study of T cells in Graves' hyperthyroidism and ophthalmopathy. Points from the study as a whole: Appearing also in blood were most of the thyroid clonotypes expanded above 0.001. Classification by a 13 V-J model distinguished ophthalmopathy from stable hyperthyroidism.

A word on this clonotype: The antigen is not known.

The CDR3 totals 14 residues. The germline CDR1 and CDR2 sequences are MNHEY and SMNVEV (reference sequence). Trimming took off 2 bases at V and 2 bases at J, with 10 bases between the two ends. TCR beta CDR3 sequences were amplified from RNA transcripts. The HTBI primer set drove a first-round RT-PCR of the TCR CDR3. Using its own MiXCR run on the multiplex PCR reads, TCRdb lists one record per CDR3 protein. The table shows around 36,000 distinct CDR3 sequences, with 40% to 60% occurring only once. Sequencing used blood. The chain employs TRBV27 and TRBJ2-7, with D possibly matching TRBD2 (5 bases). This TCR was recovered from a man aged 40-49 years with Graves' ophthalmopathy. In DNA form, the CDR3 reads TGTGCCAGCAGTTTAGGTGGGAGCCCCTACGAGCAGTACTTC. Its protein is CASSLGGSPYEQYF.